One T cell receptor (beta chain) is described in this entry. What antigen it recognizes has not been identified. Per-base qualities were not stored, and no clone one base away is much larger. Looking up the germline V gene yields CDR1 MNHNS and CDR2 SASEGT. Including cysteine and phenylalanine, the CDR3 has 12 amino acids. Just the 36-base CDR3 DNA is kept, in frame starting at base 1. V is reduced by 3 bases and J by 0 bases, leaving a spacing of 2 bases between them. The data stem from a study of shared T cell receptors in the human thymus (dated by TCRdb to the early 2020s). A note on the overall study: The study examined how self-reactive, shared T-cell receptor alpha chains are generated in the human thymus.

The library was produced with the immunoSEQ multiplex PCR assay. Drawn from immuneACCESS, this table holds only the in-frame rearrangements with V and J called that TCRdb kept. Clones are partly lost; checked studies trace under half to an unresolved V gene and leave the rest unexplained. This sample gives 720,000 or so clones in total; approximately 85% of them show up just once. Together, the top ten hold over 0.008% of the sample. The sample also formed part of further work on human thymus T cells. Per the second study: Immunologically healthy infants undergoing open corrective cardiac surgery for congenital heart defects in Finland were used as donors. Thymus tissue was obtained as surgical resects removed during corrective cardiac surgery. Usage of V and J gene segments appeared to be biased in both the thymic and the peripheral blood repertoires. The related research found that thymic TCR repertoires overlapped highly between unrelated individuals. The study used eight infant thymus samples plus four related peripheral blood samples to characterize TCR alpha and beta repertoires. The cohort included about 6 male and a couple of female infants, with donor ages spanning 7 to 244 days. Thymocytes were mechanically released from the tissue and were stored as pellets of roughly 9.5-30 million cells at -70 degrees C. A QIAsymphony instrument was used to extract genomic DNA from the frozen cell pellets. The immunoSEQ multiplex PCR assay was used to amplify the TCRB and TCRAD loci from a standardized amount of quality-controlled genomic DNA. The V(D)J region was spanned by amplicons of a length sufficient to cover the CDR3 and to identify V and J genes. Through the commercial immunoSEQ service, the amplicons were sequenced on an Illumina platform. Corrections for primer bias and sequencing errors followed previously described methods, while TCRAD and TCRB definitions were based on the IMGT database. immunoSEQ Analyzer 3.0 and VDJTools were used for repertoire analysis, which covered basic statistics, V/J segment usage, diversity estimates, rarefaction and pairwise overlap. Diversity was estimated with Chao1, ChaoE, Efron-Thisted, Shannon and inverse Simpson indices, and also on datasets down-sampled to the smallest sample. Repertoire overlap used strict matching of CDR3 nucleotide sequence, V gene and J gene, with Jaccard-based multidimensional scaling clustering. On average, thymus samples gave 750,000 to 1,000,000 unique TCRB clonotypes, whereas blood samples gave about 84,000.

The rearranged chain carries TRBV6-1 and TRBJ1-2; confidence is insufficient to name the D gene. The TCR sequence derives from a girl under three years old with a congenital heart defect. Donor details come from another sample of the same person, matched by shared clones. Sequencing was performed on thymocytes. The CDR3 here reads CASSDTNYGYTF. The nucleotides read TGTGCCAGCAGTGACACTAACTATGGCTACACCTTC.